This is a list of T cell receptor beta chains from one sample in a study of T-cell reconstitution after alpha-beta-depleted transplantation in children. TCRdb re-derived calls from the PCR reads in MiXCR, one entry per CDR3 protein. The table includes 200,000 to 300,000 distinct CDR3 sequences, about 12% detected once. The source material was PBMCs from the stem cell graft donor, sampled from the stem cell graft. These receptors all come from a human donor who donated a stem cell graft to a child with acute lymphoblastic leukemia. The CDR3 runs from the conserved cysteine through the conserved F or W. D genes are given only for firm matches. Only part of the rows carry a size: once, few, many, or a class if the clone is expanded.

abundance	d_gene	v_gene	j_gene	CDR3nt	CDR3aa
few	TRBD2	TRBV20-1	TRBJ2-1	TGCAGTGCCCCCACCGCGGATAGCGGGGACTACAATGAGCAGTTCTTC	CSAPTADSGDYNEQFF
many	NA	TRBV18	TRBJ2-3	TGTGCCAGCTCACCACCGACTGGGACGCAGTATTTT	CASSPPTGTQYF
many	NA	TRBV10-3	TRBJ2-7	TGTGCCATCAGTGAGATCAGGGGACCTACGGAGCAGTACTTC	CAISEIRGPTEQYF
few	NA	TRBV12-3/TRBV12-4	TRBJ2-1	TGTGCCAGCAGTTTAGGGATAAAGCAGTTCTTC	CASSLGIKQFF
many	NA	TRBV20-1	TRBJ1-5	TGCAGTGCCCCGGAGGGGTATAGCAATCAGCCCCAGCATTTT	CSAPEGYSNQPQHF
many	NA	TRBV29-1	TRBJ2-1	TGCAGCGTTGAAGGAGAATCTCCCAGCCCCTACAATGAGCAGTTCTTC	CSVEGESPSPYNEQFF
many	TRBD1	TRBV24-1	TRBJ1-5	TGTGCCACCAGTGAGGATTACAGGGGGCCGAGGGATCAGCCCCAGCATTTT	CATSEDYRGPRDQPQHF
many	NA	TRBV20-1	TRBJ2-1	TGCAGTGCTAGAGCCCCGGAAAGGGAAGGGGTCGGTGAGCAGTTCTTC	CSARAPEREGVGEQFF
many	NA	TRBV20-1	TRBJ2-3	TGCAGTGCTAGTATTCCGGGAGCAGATACGCAGTATTTT	CSASIPGADTQYF
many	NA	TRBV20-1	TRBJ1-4	TGCAGTGCTAGAGGTTCCCAGGGCCCCTTTGAAAAACTGTTTTTT	CSARGSQGPFEKLFF
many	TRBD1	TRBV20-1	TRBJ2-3	TGCAGTCGACAGGGGGATGGCACAGATACGCAGTATTTT	CSRQGDGTDTQYF
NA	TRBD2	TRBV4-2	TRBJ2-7	TGTGCCAGCAGCCATATAGCGGGAGGGAGCTCCTACGAGCAGTACTTC	CASSHIAGGSSYEQYF
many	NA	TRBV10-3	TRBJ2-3	TGTGCCATCAGACCTGGGGGGGCCGGTAACACAGATACGCAGTATTTT	CAIRPGGAGNTDTQYF
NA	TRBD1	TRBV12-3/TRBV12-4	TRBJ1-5	TGTGCCAGCAGTCGACAGGGGGGAATCAATCAGCCCCAGCATTTT	CASSRQGGINQPQHF
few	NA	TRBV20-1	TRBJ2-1	TGCAGTGCTAGAGATACAGGCTCGGTGGCCTACAATGAGCAGTTCTTC	CSARDTGSVAYNEQFF
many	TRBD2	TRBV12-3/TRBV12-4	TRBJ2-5	TGTGCCAGCAGTTTGGCATCCCCCCTATTTCTAGCGGGGGGGCCACGTGTGGAGACCCAGTACTTC	CASSLASPLFLAGGPRVETQYF
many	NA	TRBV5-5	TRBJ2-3	TGTGCCAGCAGCTTTAATGGGATCACAGATACGCAGTATTTT	CASSFNGITDTQYF
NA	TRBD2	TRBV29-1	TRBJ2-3	TGCAGCGTGGGACTAGCGGGCCTGGGGACAGATACGCAGTATTTT	CSVGLAGLGTDTQYF
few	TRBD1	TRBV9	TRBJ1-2	TGTGCCAGCAGCGCATCGACAGGGAAGGGTGGCTACACCTTC	CASSASTGKGGYTF
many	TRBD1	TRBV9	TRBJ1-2	TGTGCCAGCAGCGTAGGAGGGACAGGGTCAGACGGCTACACCTTC	CASSVGGTGSDGYTF
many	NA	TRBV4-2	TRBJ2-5	TGTGCCAGCAGCCAAGATCAGGGGGGAGGGGAGACCCAGTACTTC	CASSQDQGGGETQYF
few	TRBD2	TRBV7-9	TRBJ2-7	TGTGCCAGCAGCGATGGGACTAGCGGTCCCTACGAGCAGTACTTC	CASSDGTSGPYEQYF
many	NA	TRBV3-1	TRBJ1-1	TGTGCCAGCAGCCCCAACACGAGGGGAACTGAAGCTTTCTTT	CASSPNTRGTEAFF
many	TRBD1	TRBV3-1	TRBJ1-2	TGTGCCAGCTTTGAGGGGGCGAATGGCTACACCTTC	CASFEGANGYTF
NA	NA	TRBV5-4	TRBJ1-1	TGTGCCAGCAGCTTGGGAGTGGACGACTCTTTCTTT	CASSLGVDDSFF
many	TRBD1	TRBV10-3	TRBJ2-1	TGTGCCATCAGTGACCCGGACAGGGGCCCCTACAATGAGCAGTTCTTC	CAISDPDRGPYNEQFF
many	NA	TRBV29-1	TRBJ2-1	TGCAGCGTTCGAGGGGAGGTAGCGAGCTCCTACAATGAGCAGTTCTTC	CSVRGEVASSYNEQFF
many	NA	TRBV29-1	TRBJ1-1	TGCAGCGTTCGCGGGGGGAACACTGAAGCTTTCTTT	CSVRGGNTEAFF
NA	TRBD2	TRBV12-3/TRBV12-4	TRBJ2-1	TGTGCCAGCAGTCCCAGGGCGGGGGGCGTATTTGATGAGCAGTTCTTC	CASSPRAGGVFDEQFF
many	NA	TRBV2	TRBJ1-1	TGTGCCAGCGGGCAGGCCCTCTTGAACACTGAAGCTTTCTTT	CASGQALLNTEAFF
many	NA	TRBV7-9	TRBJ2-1	TGTGCCAGCAGCTTAACTCAGAATGAGCAGTTCTTC	CASSLTQNEQFF
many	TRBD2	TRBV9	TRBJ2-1	TGTGCCAGCAGCGAGCGGGGGGCCAGTGCCGGGGGGCAGTTCTTC	CASSERGASAGGQFF
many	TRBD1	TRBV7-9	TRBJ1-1	TGTGCCAGCAGGAATGACAGGGGGCCTCGGTACACTGAAGCTTTCTTT	CASRNDRGPRYTEAFF
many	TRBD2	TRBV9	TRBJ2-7	TGTGCCAGCAGCGTAGACCCAGCGGGGGGCTACGAGCAGTACTTC	CASSVDPAGGYEQYF
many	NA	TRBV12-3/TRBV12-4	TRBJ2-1	TGTGCCAGCAGTGGGCCTAGCGTGAACAATGAGCAGTTCTTC	CASSGPSVNNEQFF
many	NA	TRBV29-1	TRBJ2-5	TGCAGCATGGAGGGTGACAGGCAAGAGACCCAGTACTTC	CSMEGDRQETQYF
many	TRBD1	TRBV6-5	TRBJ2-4	TGTGCCAGCAGGGGGCCGGGGACAGGGAAAAACATTCAGTACTTC	CASRGPGTGKNIQYF
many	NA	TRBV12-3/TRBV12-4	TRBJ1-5	TGTGCCAGCAGTTTAAGGAGTGATAGCAATCAGCCCCAGCATTTT	CASSLRSDSNQPQHF
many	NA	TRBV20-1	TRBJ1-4	TGCAGTGCTCGAAGGGGGGCTATTAATGAAAAACTGTTTTTT	CSARRGAINEKLFF
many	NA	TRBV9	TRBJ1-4	TGTGCCAGCAGCGTAGGCGATCGCCGAGAAAAACTGTTTTTT	CASSVGDRREKLFF
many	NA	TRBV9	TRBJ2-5	TGTGCCAGCAGCGTCGCCCCGGCACCGGGGAGGGAGACCCAGTACTTC	CASSVAPAPGRETQYF
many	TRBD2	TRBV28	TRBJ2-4	TGTGCCAGCAGTGGACTAGCAGTTGCCAAAAACATTCAGTACTTC	CASSGLAVAKNIQYF
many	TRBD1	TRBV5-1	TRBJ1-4	TGCGCCAGCAGCCTGACAGGGAAGAATGAAAAACTGTTTTTT	CASSLTGKNEKLFF
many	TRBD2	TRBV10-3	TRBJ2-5	TGTGCCATCAGTGAGAGCGGGGGGACCCAAGAGACCCAGTACTTC	CAISESGGTQETQYF
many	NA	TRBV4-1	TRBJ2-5	TGCGCCAGCAGCCAATTTAATCCGGACCCTCGGGAAGAGACCCAGTACTTC	CASSQFNPDPREETQYF